This TCR beta chain was retrieved from a study of TIL therapy for anti-PD-1-resistant metastatic lung cancer. Study summary: Patients then received nivolumab; progressors got lymphodepletion, TIL and IL-2. Median tumor mutation burden was more than 1.4 mutations per megabase.

The immunoSEQ assay was v3. Some clones are missing from TCRdb's copy, which holds only in-frame ones; the method was immunoSEQ multiplex PCR. The sample gives 30,000 to 45,000 clones, 73% of which show up once; about 6% is in the top ten. Findings and caveats of the study: This highly selected cohort may not generalize to typical lung cancer patients.

The time point denotes: pre-treatment sample, taken before nivolumab and TIL therapy. From germline, CDR1 is SGHRS and CDR2 YFSETQ. This CDR3 has 16 residues. Trimming took 4 bases from V and 8 from J, leaving 22 bases between them. In the case of this clone: Its antigen is not known.

The chain couples TRBV5-1 to TRBJ2-1; TRBD1 is a possible D gene (6 bases). This TCR came from a person aged 25 to 85 with non-small cell lung cancer. The material was blood, obtained at baseline. CDR3 sequence: CASSGGLTGGRDEQFF. The CDR3, as DNA: TGCGCCAGCAGCGGAGGTCTGACAGGCGGGCGGGATGAGCAGTTCTTC.